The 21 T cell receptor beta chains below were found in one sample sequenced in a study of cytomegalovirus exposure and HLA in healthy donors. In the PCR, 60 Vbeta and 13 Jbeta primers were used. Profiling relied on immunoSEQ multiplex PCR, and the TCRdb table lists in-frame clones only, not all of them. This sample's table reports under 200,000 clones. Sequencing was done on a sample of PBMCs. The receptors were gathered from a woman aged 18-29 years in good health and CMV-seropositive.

As DNA, the CDR3 is TGTGCCAGCAAGGGGACAGTAACAAGTTACGAGCAGTACTTC. It is translated as CASKGTVTSYEQYF. This rearrangement joins TRBV2 to TRBJ2-7; 7 bases line up with TRBD1. The trim removed 7 bases at V and 4 bases at J, leaving 10 bases unmatched. The germline V gene has CDR1 SNHLY and CDR2 FYNNEI. The CDR3 loop spans 14 amino acids.

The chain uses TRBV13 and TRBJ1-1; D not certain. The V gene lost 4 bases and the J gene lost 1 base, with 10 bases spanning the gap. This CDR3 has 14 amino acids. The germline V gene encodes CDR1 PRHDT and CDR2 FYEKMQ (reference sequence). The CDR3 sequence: CASSSGGWNTEAFF. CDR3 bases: TGTGCCAGCAGCTCCGGAGGGTGGAACACTGAAGCTTTCTTT.

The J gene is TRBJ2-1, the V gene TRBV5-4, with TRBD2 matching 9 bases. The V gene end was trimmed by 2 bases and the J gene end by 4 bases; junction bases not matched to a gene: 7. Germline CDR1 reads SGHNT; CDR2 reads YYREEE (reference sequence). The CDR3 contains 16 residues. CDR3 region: CASSLQSGGLYNEQFF. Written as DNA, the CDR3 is TGTGCCAGCAGCTTACAAAGCGGGGGGCTATACAATGAGCAGTTCTTC.

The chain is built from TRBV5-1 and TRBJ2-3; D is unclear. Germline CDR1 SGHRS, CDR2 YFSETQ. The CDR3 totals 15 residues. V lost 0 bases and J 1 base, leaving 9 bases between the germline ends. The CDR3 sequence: CASSLELGGTDTQYF. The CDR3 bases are TGCGCCAGCAGCTTGGAGCTAGGTGGCACAGATACGCAGTATTTT.

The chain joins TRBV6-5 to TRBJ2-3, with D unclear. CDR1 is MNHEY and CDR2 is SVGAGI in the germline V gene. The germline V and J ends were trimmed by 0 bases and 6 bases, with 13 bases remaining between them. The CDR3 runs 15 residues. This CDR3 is CASSYSTGVVDTQYF. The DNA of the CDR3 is TGTGCCAGCAGTTACTCGACTGGAGTTGTGGATACGCAGTATTTT.

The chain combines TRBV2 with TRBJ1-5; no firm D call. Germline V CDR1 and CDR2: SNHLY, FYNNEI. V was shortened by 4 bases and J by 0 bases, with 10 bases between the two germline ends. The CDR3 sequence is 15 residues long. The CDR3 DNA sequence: TGTGCCAGCAGTGCTACGGGGAGTAGCAATCAGCCCCAGCATTTT. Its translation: CASSATGSSNQPQHF.

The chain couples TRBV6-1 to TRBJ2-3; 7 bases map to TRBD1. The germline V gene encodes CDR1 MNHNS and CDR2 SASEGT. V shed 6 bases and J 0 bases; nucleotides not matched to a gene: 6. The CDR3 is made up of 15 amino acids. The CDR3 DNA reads TGTGCCAGCAGCAGGGGGACACCTAGCACAGATACGCAGTATTTT. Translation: CASSRGTPSTDTQYF.

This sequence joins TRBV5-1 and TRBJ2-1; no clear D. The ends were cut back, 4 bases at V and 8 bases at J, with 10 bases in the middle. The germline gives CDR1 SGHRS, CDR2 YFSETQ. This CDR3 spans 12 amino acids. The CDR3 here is CASSPPTDEQFF. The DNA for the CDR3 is TGCGCCAGCAGCCCTCCCACGGATGAGCAGTTCTTC.

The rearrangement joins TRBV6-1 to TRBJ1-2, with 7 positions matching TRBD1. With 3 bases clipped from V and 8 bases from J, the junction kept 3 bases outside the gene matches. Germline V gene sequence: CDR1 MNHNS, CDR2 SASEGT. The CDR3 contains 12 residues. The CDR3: CASSDRQGGYTF. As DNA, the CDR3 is TGTGCCAGCAGTGACAGACAGGGAGGCTACACCTTC.

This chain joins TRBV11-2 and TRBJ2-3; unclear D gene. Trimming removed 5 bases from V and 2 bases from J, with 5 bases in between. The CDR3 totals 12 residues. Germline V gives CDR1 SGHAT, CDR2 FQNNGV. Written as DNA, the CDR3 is TGTGCCAGCAGCCTAAACACAGATACGCAGTATTTT. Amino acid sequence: CASSLNTDTQYF. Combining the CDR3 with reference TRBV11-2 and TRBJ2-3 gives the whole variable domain EAGVAQSPRYKIIEKRQSVAFWCNPISGHATLYWYQQILGQGPKLLIQFQNNGVVDDSQLPKDRFSAERLKGVDSTLKIQPAKLEDSAVYLCASSLNTDTQYFGPGTRLTVL.

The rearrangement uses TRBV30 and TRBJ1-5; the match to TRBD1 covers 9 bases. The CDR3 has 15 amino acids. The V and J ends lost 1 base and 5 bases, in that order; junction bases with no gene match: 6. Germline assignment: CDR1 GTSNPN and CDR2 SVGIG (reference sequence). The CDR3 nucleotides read TGTGCCTGGAGTGCTGGGACAGGGCGCGATCAGCCCCAGCATTTT. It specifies CAWSAGTGRDQPQHF. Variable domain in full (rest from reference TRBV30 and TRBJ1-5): SQTIHQWPATLVQPVGSPLSLECTVEGTSNPNLYWYRQAAGRGLQLLFYSVGIGQISSEVPQNLSASRPQDRQFILSSKKLLLSDSGFYLCAWSAGTGRDQPQHFGDGTRLSIL.

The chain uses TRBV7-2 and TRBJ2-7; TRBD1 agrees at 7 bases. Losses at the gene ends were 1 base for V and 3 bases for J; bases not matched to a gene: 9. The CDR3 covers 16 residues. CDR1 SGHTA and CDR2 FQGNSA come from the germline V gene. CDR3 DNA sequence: TGTGCCAGCAGCTTAGTTTGGGACAGAGGAGACTACGAGCAGTACTTC. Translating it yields CASSLVWDRGDYEQYF.

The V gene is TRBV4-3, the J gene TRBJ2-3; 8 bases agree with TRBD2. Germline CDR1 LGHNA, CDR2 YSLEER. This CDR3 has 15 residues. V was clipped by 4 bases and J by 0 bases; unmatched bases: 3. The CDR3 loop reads CASSRGGGSTDTQYF. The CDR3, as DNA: TGCGCCAGCAGCCGGGGCGGGGGGAGCACAGATACGCAGTATTTT.

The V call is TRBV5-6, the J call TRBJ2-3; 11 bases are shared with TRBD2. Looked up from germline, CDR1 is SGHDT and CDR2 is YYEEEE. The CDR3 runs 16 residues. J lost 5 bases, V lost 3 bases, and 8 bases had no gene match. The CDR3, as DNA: TGTGCCAGCAGCTACATAGCGGGGGGGCCCATAGATACGCAGTATTTT. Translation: CASSYIAGGPIDTQYF.

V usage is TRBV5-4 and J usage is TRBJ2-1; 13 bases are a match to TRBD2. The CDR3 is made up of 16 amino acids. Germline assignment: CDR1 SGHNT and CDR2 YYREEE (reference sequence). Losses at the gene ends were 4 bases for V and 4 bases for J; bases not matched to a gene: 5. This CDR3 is CASSPETSGRYNEQFF. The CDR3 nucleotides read TGTGCCAGCAGCCCGGAGACTAGCGGGAGGTACAATGAGCAGTTCTTC. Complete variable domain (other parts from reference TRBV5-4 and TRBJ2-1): ETGVTQSPTHLIKTRGQQVTLRCSSQSGHNTVSWYQQALGQGPQFIFQYYREEENGRGNFPPRFSGLQFPNYSSELNVNALELDDSALYLCASSPETSGRYNEQFFGPGTRLTVL.

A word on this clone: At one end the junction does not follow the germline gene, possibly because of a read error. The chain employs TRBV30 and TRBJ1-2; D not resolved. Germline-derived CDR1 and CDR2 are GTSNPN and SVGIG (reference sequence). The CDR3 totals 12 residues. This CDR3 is CAWSGRGVRQSF. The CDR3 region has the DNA TGTGCCTGGAGTGGACGGGGAGTGAGACAATCCTTC.

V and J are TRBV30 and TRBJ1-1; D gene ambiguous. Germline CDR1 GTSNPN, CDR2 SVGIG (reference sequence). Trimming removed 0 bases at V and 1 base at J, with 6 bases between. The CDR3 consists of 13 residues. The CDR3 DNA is TGTGCCTGGAGTGTTCAGGAGAACACTGAAGCTTTCTTT. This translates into CAWSVQENTEAFF.

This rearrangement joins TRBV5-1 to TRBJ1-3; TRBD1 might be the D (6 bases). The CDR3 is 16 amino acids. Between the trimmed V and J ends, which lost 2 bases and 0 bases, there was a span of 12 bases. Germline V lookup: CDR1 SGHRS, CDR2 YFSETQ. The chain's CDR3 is CASSLAADSSGNTIYF. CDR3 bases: TGCGCCAGCAGCTTAGCGGCGGACAGCTCTGGAAACACCATATATTTT.

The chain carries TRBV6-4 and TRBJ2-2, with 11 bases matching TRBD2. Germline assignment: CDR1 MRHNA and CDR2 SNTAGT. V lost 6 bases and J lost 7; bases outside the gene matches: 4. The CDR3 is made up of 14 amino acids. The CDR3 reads CASRLAGDVGELFF. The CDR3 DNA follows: TGTGCCAGCAGACTAGCGGGAGATGTCGGGGAGCTGTTTTTT.

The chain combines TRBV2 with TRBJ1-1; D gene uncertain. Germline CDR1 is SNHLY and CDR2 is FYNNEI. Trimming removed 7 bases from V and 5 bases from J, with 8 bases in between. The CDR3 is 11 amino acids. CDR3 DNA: TGTGCCAGCAACCGAGGGACTGAAGCTTTCTTT. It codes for CASNRGTEAFF.

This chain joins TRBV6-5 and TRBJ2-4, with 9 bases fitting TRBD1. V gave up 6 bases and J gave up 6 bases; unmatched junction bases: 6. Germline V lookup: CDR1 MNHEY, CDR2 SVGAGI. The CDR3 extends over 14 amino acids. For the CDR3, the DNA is TGTGCCAGCAGCCCGGGACAGGGCTTAAACATTCAGTACTTC. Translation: CASSPGQGLNIQYF.